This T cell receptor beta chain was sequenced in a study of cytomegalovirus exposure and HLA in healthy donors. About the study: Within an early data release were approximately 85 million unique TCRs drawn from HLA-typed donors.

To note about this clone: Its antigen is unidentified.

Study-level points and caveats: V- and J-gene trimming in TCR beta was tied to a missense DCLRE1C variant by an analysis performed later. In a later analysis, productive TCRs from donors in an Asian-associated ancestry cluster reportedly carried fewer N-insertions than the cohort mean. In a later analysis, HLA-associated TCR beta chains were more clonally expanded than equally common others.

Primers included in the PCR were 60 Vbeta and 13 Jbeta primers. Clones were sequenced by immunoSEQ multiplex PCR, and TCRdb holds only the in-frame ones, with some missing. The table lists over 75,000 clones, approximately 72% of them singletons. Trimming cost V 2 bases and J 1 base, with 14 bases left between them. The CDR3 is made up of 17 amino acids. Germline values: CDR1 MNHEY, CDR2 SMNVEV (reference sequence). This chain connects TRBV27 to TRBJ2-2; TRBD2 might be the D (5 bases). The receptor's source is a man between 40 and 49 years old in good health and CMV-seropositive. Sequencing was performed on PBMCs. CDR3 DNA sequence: TGTGCCAGCAGTTTACGCATACAGCGGTGGAACACCGGGGAGCTGTTTTTT. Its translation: CASSLRIQRWNTGELFF.